A single sample is the source of the 22 T cell receptor beta chains below, sequenced in a study of blood T cell repertoires in COVID-19. Assay: immunoSEQ multiplex PCR; the TCRdb copy retains only in-frame clones and omits some. The sample shows some 100,000 clones, about 90% of them seen only once. Sequenced: peripheral blood. Every receptor here comes from a woman between 65 and 79 years old with acute or convalescent COVID-19.

The chain links TRBV2 to TRBJ1-1; no clear D. V shed 6 bases and J shed 0 bases, with 8 bases lying between them. The germline V gene encodes CDR1 SNHLY and CDR2 FYNNEI. The CDR3 extends over 13 amino acids. The CDR3 is CASRVNMNTEAFF. For the CDR3, the DNA is TGTGCCAGCAGGGTGAACATGAACACTGAAGCTTTCTTT.

The rearrangement joins TRBV5-1 to TRBJ1-1; 10 bases agree with TRBD1. V lost 5 bases, J lost 7 bases, and 2 bases stayed unmatched. Germline lookup yields CDR1 SGHRS and CDR2 YFSETQ. This CDR3 is built from 12 residues. CDR3 in DNA: TGCGCCAGCAGAGGGACAGGGGATGAAGCTTTCTTT. Residues: CASRGTGDEAFF. Looking up the rest from reference TRBV5-1 and TRBJ1-1 gives the full variable domain: KAGVTQTPRYLIKTRGQQVTLSCSPISGHRSVSWYQQTPGQGLQFLFEYFSETQRNKGNFPGRFSGRQFSNSRSEMNVSTLELGDSALYLCASRGTGDEAFFGQGTRLTVV.

The gene calls are TRBV19 and TRBJ2-1; D is possibly TRBD1 (6 bases). The V gene lost 4 bases and the J gene lost 7 bases, with 11 bases spanning the gap. CDR1 and CDR2 (germline): LNHDA, SQIVND (reference sequence). The CDR3 totals 13 residues. In nucleotides, the CDR3 is TGTGCCAGTAGTAAACAGGGTTTGAATGAGCAGTTCTTC. Protein sequence: CASSKQGLNEQFF.

The chain links TRBV28 to TRBJ2-1; 8 nucleotides agree with TRBD2. Germline CDR1 is MDHEN and CDR2 is SYDVKM. CDR3 length equals 15 residues. V shed 3 bases, J shed 12 bases, and the junction held 13 bases outside the gene matches. This chain's CDR3 is CASSFRRGGVMWQFF. The CDR3 DNA follows: TGTGCCAGCAGTTTCCGTCGGGGGGGCGTAATGTGGCAGTTCTTC.

This clone showed up just a few times. This rearrangement joins TRBV3-1 (or the pseudogene TRBV3-2) to TRBJ2-7, with TRBD2 matching 11 bases. Germline CDR1 reads LGHDT; CDR2 reads YNNKEL (reference sequence). With V trimmed by 1 base and J by 5 bases, 4 bases remained unmatched. This CDR3 comprises 15 residues. Written as DNA, the CDR3 is TGTGCCAGCAGCCAAGCGCTAGCGGGAGGTCACGAGCAGTACTTC. The encoded protein is CASSQALAGGHEQYF.

DNA for the CDR3: TGTGCCAGCAGCGACACGAGCCGGGGGACTGAAGCTTTCTTT. This gives the protein CASSDTSRGTEAFF. The rearrangement joins TRBV6-4 to TRBJ1-1; TRBD1 is a possible D gene (5 bases). Germline V gene sequence: CDR1 MRHNA, CDR2 SNTAGT. Trimming left V 6 bases short and J 5 bases short, with 16 bases between. The CDR3 covers 14 residues.

The rearrangement links TRBV2 to TRBJ1-6; 12 positions match TRBD1. CDR1 SNHLY and CDR2 FYNNEI come from the germline V gene. The CDR3 is 15 residues long. V was clipped by 6 bases and J by 4 bases; unmatched bases: 1. The CDR3 nucleotides are TGTGCCAGCAGGGGACAGGGGGCTTATAATTCACCCCTCCACTTT. Protein product: CASRGQGAYNSPLHF. Full variable domain (missing parts from reference TRBV2 and TRBJ1-6): EPEVTQTPSHQVTQMGQEVILRCVPISNHLYFYWYRQILGQKVEFLVSFYNNEISEKSEIFDDQFSVERPDGSNFTLKIRSTKLEDSAMYFCASRGQGAYNSPLHFGNGTRLTVT.

The chain recombines TRBV5-1 with TRBJ2-2, with D possibly TRBD1 on 5 matching bases. The CDR3 is 14 amino acids. Looked up from germline, CDR1 is SGHRS and CDR2 is YFSETQ. Between the trimmed V and J ends, which lost 0 bases and 9 bases, there was a span of 12 bases. The CDR3 DNA reads TGCGCCAGCAGCTTGGGGCCTCAGGGCTGGGAGCTGTTTTTT. This sequence encodes CASSLGPQGWELFF.

This chain uses TRBV2 with TRBJ1-5; unclear D gene. CDR3 length equals 14 residues. Germline loops: CDR1 SNHLY, CDR2 FYNNEI. V was pared by 4 bases and J by 3 bases, with 10 bases between. The CDR3, as DNA: TGTGCCAGCAGTGGTTTCAGAAACAATCAGCCCCAGCATTTT. This translates into CASSGFRNNQPQHF. Filled out from reference TRBV2 and TRBJ1-5, the complete variable domain reads EPEVTQTPSHQVTQMGQEVILRCVPISNHLYFYWYRQILGQKVEFLVSFYNNEISEKSEIFDDQFSVERPDGSNFTLKIRSTKLEDSAMYFCASSGFRNNQPQHFGDGTRLSIL.

The gene calls are TRBV2 and TRBJ2-2; tentative D call: TRBD1 (5 bases). V lost 1 base to trimming and J lost 1 base, with 7 bases between them. This CDR3 spans 15 amino acids. CDR1 is SNHLY and CDR2 is FYNNEI in the germline V gene. The CDR3 nucleotides read TGTGCCAGCAGTGAAGATAGGGGGAACACCGGGGAGCTGTTTTTT. It translates to CASSEDRGNTGELFF.

The rearrangement links TRBV28 to TRBJ2-4, with 7 bases identical to TRBD1. Germline lookup yields CDR1 MDHEN and CDR2 SYDVKM. Germline trimming cut 0 bases from V and 0 bases from J; bases unmatched to any gene: 8. CDR3 length: 18 amino acids. In DNA form, the CDR3 reads TGTGCCAGCAGTTTATGGTCGACAGGGTCAGGAGCCAAAAACATTCAGTACTTC. It is translated as CASSLWSTGSGAKNIQYF.

This clone was observed once. The chain links TRBV5-4 to TRBJ1-2; weak D call: TRBD1 (6 bases). V shed 4 bases and J shed 8 bases, with 18 bases lying between them. CDR1 SGHNT and CDR2 YYREEE come from the germline V gene (reference sequence). The CDR3 is made up of 14 amino acids. DNA for the CDR3: TGTGCCAGCAGCCCCCACACAGGGTCCGGCGGCTACACCTTC. Translation: CASSPHTGSGGYTF.

V is TRBV4-1 and J is TRBJ1-5, with TRBD1 as a possible D gene (6 bases). The CDR3 contains 14 residues. CDR1 is MGHRA, CDR2 YSYEKL, per germline. V was clipped by 4 bases and J by 3 bases, with 10 bases between them. The CDR3 loop is CASSPGHYNQPQHF. In nucleotides, the CDR3 is TGCGCCAGCAGCCCGGGACACTACAATCAGCCCCAGCATTTT.

The chain links TRBV5-4 to TRBJ2-7; 9 bases align to TRBD2. The CDR3 runs to 16 residues. CDR1 and CDR2 from the germline V gene are SGHNT and YYREEE (reference sequence). The junction had 9 bases not matched to a gene; V was cut back by 4 bases and J by 1 base. CDR3 sequence (DNA): TGTGCCAGCAGCCCCCGGGGAACTAGCGGGTCCTACGAGCAGTACTTC. Its translation is CASSPRGTSGSYEQYF. Supplemented by reference TRBV5-4 and TRBJ2-7, the full variable domain reads ETGVTQSPTHLIKTRGQQVTLRCSSQSGHNTVSWYQQALGQGPQFIFQYYREEENGRGNFPPRFSGLQFPNYSSELNVNALELDDSALYLCASSPRGTSGSYEQYFGPGTRLTVT.

The chain recombines TRBV3-1 (or the pseudogene TRBV3-2) with TRBJ2-1; no firm D call. The CDR3 spans 16 residues. Between the trimmed V and J ends, which lost 3 bases and 0 bases, there was a span of 12 bases. Germline loops: CDR1 LGHDT, CDR2 YNNKEL (reference sequence). The CDR3 coding sequence is TGTGCCAGCAGCCATTTGAGACTCGGCTCCTACAATGAGCAGTTCTTC. Translation gives CASSHLRLGSYNEQFF.

This clone was observed once. This chain joins TRBV29-1 and TRBJ2-1; 7 positions match TRBD1. This CDR3 has 17 residues. The germline V gene encodes CDR1 SQVTM and CDR2 ANQGSEA. The V gene end was trimmed by 4 bases and the J gene end by 0 bases; junction bases not matched to a gene: 12. CDR3 sequence (DNA): TGCAGCGTTGTCGTCCGGGACAGCTTGAGCTCCTACAATGAGCAGTTCTTC. Its translation is CSVVVRDSLSSYNEQFF.

The chain has TRBV28 and TRBJ2-4; TRBD1 matches 8 bases. The ends lost 5 bases at V and 6 bases at J; junction bases unmatched: 9. The CDR3 sequence is 15 residues long. CDR1 and CDR2 from the germline V gene are MDHEN and SYDVKM. The CDR3 reads CASSLLTGAGNIQYF. CDR3 DNA sequence: TGTGCCAGCAGTCTCCTGACAGGGGCTGGAAACATTCAGTACTTC.

The chain combines TRBV5-1 with TRBJ2-7; 7 positions match TRBD1. Germline CDR1 is SGHRS and CDR2 is YFSETQ. V shed 4 bases, J shed 5 bases, and the junction held 9 bases outside the gene matches. The CDR3 covers 14 residues. In DNA form, the CDR3 reads TGCGCCAGCAGCCCCCGCCGGGACAGCCACGAGCAGTACTTC. This codes for CASSPRRDSHEQYF.

This chain joins TRBV7-3 and TRBJ2-6; tentatively, D is TRBD1 (5 bases). The CDR3 length is 16 residues. Per germline, CDR1 SGHTA and CDR2 FQGTGA. V was clipped by 5 bases and J by 1 base, with 12 bases between them. Written as DNA, the CDR3 is TGTGCCAGCAGCCTCAAGTCAGGGTCTGGGGCCAACGTCCTGACTTTC. This gives the protein CASSLKSGSGANVLTF.

The V call is TRBV7-8, the J call TRBJ2-1; 8 nucleotides align to TRBD2. The V gene end was trimmed by 2 bases and the J gene end by 5 bases; junction bases not matched to a gene: 17. This CDR3 spans 19 amino acids. Germline assignment: CDR1 SGHVS and CDR2 FQNEAQ. The CDR3 DNA is TGTGCCAGCAGCTTACGTGGGACTAGGGGGTTGAATCGGAACAATGAGCAGTTCTTC. Its protein is CASSLRGTRGLNRNNEQFF.

The chain joins TRBV18 to TRBJ1-6, with 11 nucleotides matching TRBD1. V lost 2 bases and J lost 9; bases outside the gene matches: 6. CDR1 and CDR2 from the germline V gene are KGHSH and LQKENI. The CDR3 covers 16 residues. CDR3 region: CASSPSAGTGGSPLHF. The CDR3 DNA is TGTGCCAGCTCACCATCAGCCGGGACAGGGGGTTCACCCCTCCACTTT.

The rearrangement joins TRBV3-1 (or the pseudogene TRBV3-2) to TRBJ1-6; 12 nucleotides line up with TRBD1. V dropped 4 bases and J dropped 7; count of bases not matched to a gene: 14. The CDR3 contains 19 residues. Per the germline V gene, CDR1 is LGHDT and CDR2 is YNNKEL (reference sequence). The DNA for the CDR3 is TGTGCCAGCAGCCTATTCCGGGACAGGGGGCGCGTCGCAAATTCACCCCTCCACTTT. As protein: CASSLFRDRGRVANSPLHF.